This T cell receptor beta chain was observed in a study of shared clonotypes between healthy human individuals (dated by TCRdb to 2020 to 2021). Context from the whole study: A couple of women and three men aged 18 to 49 years were included in the cohort. For each donor, CD4 naive and CD4 memory were each given three plates, CD8 naive was given two plates, and CD8 memory was given one plate. Blood TCR repertoires of five healthy adults were deeply sequenced to estimate repertoire size and the extent of clonotype sharing between individuals. To increase sequencing depth and limit assay-specific biases, TCR repertoire library preparation and sequencing were carried out by different laboratories using diverse techniques. Each donor's leukapheresis produced roughly between roughly 0.85 and 9.5 billion PBMCs.

What the work shows at the level of the full study, not this receptor alone: Sampling was restricted to blood, and TCR repertoires in tissues likely differ from the TCR repertoires found in blood. Across four donors, around 5% of naive CD4, more than 3% of naive CD8, about 2.3% of memory CD4, and approximately 0.4% of memory CD8 clonotypes were shared. Based on pairwise subsampling, the degree of clonotype sharing among donors was expected to be affected by sequencing depth. Compared with non-shared clonotypes, clonotypes shared by all four sorted-subset donors had higher generation probabilities. Because the study included only a small number of donors, the genetic and exposure-history diversity represented was limited. Rarefaction of sorted-subset datasets indicated incomplete sequencing despite the large sequencing depth. Naive subsets generally had larger estimated clonotype richness than memory subsets did.

There are 16 amino acids in the CDR3, from cysteine to phenylalanine inclusive. Just the 48-base CDR3 DNA is kept, in frame starting at base 1. Relative to germline, V is 6 bases shorter and J is 2 bases shorter, with 21 bases between their ends. The germline V gene sets CDR1 to SGHRS and CDR2 to YFSETQ. The donors were healthy, HIV-negative adults with no recently reported acute infections or vaccinations. Every donor was a Caucasian adult living in Nashville, Tennessee, USA. CD4+ T cells were enriched through magnetic negative selection, after which naive cells were positively selected on CD45RA and the remaining negative fraction served as the memory subset. After blood collection by leukapheresis, PBMCs were isolated using Ficoll-Histopaque density gradient centrifugation and then cryopreserved in the vapor phase of liquid nitrogen. Purity and quantity of every magnetically sorted T cell population were checked by analytical flow cytometry. Genomic DNA was isolated from every sorted fraction and measured by UV absorbance on a Nanodrop 2000c.

With regard to this clone: Its antigen has not been determined. Qualities for individual bases were not recorded, and no much larger clone is one base off.

Using the deep immunoSEQ assay, TCR CDR3 regions were amplified from genomic DNA by multiplex PCR. For each cell subset, the extracted genomic DNA was distributed evenly across all wells of several immunoSEQ 96-well plates, and each plate served as one replicate. For sorted subsets, approximately 210 ng genomic DNA, equal to some 30,000 T cell genomes, was loaded into each replicate PCR. Purified libraries were measured with a Qubit 3.0 fluorometer, size-checked on a Bioanalyzer 2100, and measured again with the KAPA Library Quantification kit. Every immunoSEQ 96-well plate was sequenced on a dedicated single-read 150-cycle Illumina NextSeq 550 flow cell. The authors' analysis ran thus. Because the immunoSEQ output held only junctional sequences and lacked quality scores, the filtering could not match the filtering applied to full-length reads. Sequences were annotated with PyIR, a Python wrapper for IgBLAST v1.9, and V/J genes and CDR3 were assigned using IMGT germline references. Reads were filtered out if the reads had weak V/J assignments (E-value above 1e-6), no CDR3, stop codons, out-of-frame junctions, or ambiguous translated residues. A V3J clonotype was defined by an identical inferred V gene, J gene, and CDR3 amino acid sequence. To compute the percentage overlap between repertoires, the number of shared unique clonotypes was divided by the size of the smaller repertoire. Repertoire richness was assessed with RTK rarefaction, the Chao1 estimator, and Recon v2.1 estimates of unobserved clonotypes. OLGA was used to compute generation probabilities for all TCRbeta clonotypes that the gDNA method yielded from a few donors. The immuneACCESS repertoire file appears here via TCRdb, limited to in-frame rearrangements. These files lack a portion of the clones; in checked studies, under half of the deficit traces to unresolved V genes, and the cause of the others is not known. V and J calls and clone size are those listed in that table; D and trimming were worked out from the DNA. This sample comprises around 2.5 million clones, roughly 93% of them detected only once. The ten largest make up roughly 0.36% of the sample.

This receptor chain uses TRBV5-1 and TRBJ2-7, with the D segment possibly TRBD1 or TRBD2, each aligning over 5 bases. Sequencing was performed on naive CD4+ T cells from PBMCs. The cell subset or site label for this specimen denotes: CD45RA+ positively selected. This TCR came from a man aged 18 to 30 in good health. Some clones in this sample may be carry-over from other donors' samples. The DNA sequence is TGCGCCAGCAACGGGGCGGGCCAAGGGGAGCCCTACGAGCAGTACTTC. Protein translation: CASNGAGQGEPYEQYF. Full variable domain (CDR3 extended with the reference TRBV5-1 and TRBJ2-7 proteins): KAGVTQTPRYLIKTRGQQVTLSCSPISGHRSVSWYQQTPGQGLQFLFEYFSETQRNKGNFPGRFSGRQFSNSRSEMNVSTLELGDSALYLCASNGAGQGEPYEQYFGPGTRLTVT.